This TCR beta chain was captured by sequencing in a study of neurological immune-mediated disorders (dated by TCRdb to about 2019). Regarding the research as a whole: Using UMI-based sequencing, the study compared peripheral blood TCR-beta repertoires from patients with HTLV-I-associated myelopathy (HAM/TSP), patients with multiple sclerosis, and healthy controls. The cohort was made up of 68 subjects, consisting of some 14 HAM/TSP patients, around 35 multiple sclerosis patients and about 20 healthy controls. Longitudinal samples, technical triplicates and paired sorted CD4+ and CD8+ T-cell subsets, alongside PBMC samples, were included among the roughly 96 TCR-beta libraries. Longitudinal HAM/TSP donors and healthy donors each had 3 time-points at intervals of about 3-45 months.

Ten or more counts support this clonotype. There is no known antigen for this receptor. Base-call qualities are not available, and no considerably larger clone is one nucleotide away. The germline ends are 6 bases apart after V is trimmed by 5 bases and J by 4 bases. The germline V gene (reference sequence) yields SEHNR for CDR1 and FQNEAQ for CDR2. Measured from the cysteine to the phenylalanine, the CDR3 is 11 residues long. CDR3 DNA only is kept here, 33 bases in frame from base 1. cDNA was synthesized by template-switch 5'RACE using a primer carrying a 10-nucleotide random unique molecular identifier by which each TCR transcript was tagged. Every sequencing run yielded over 200 million TCR-beta sequences covering 15-18 subjects. The RNeasy kit was used for extraction of total RNA. Using the KAPA Real-time Library Amplification kit, TCR-beta VDJ regions were amplified with primers for the TCR constant region and the 5'RACE anchor. Sample indexes and Illumina adaptors were added in a first PCR, after which library yield was increased in a second PCR. After Ampure bead purification, the roughly 650 bp TCR product was size-selected on a 2% E-gel SizeSelection system. Before pooling, library quality was assessed on a Bioanalyzer, concentration was determined with Qubit, and library quantification was performed with the Kapa Library Quantification kit. An Illumina HiSeq 2500 was used to sequence the libraries paired-end at 2 x 150 bp. To increase sequence diversity, about 25-31% phiX was spiked into each library pool. As for how the authors treated the data: Quality-filtered reads were processed with the UMI-based MiGEC pipeline, and over 80% of raw TCR sequences were removed by the MiGEC pipeline during error correction. IMGT germline references were used for alignment of VDJ genes, and clonotypes were defined by a unique CDR3 amino acid sequence together with V-J genes. Clonal expansion, Shannon diversity and CDR3 relatedness were evaluated with VDJtools (CalcPairwiseDistances, ClusterSamples), while phylogenetic trees were built in CLCbio workbench. A clone was classed as expanded if it had 8 or more unique UMIs, a cutoff based on coefficient-of-variation modelling across technical triplicates. TCRdb cleaned the public reads at Q25 with fastp, built clones with MiXCR and kept in-frame beta chains. Each CDR3 protein appears once, grouped with its most common genes and DNA. The V and J calls reflect TCRdb's pipeline rather than the authors' work. The sample table shows some 45,000 distinct CDR3 sequences, and about an eighth are seen once. The ten largest clones take up 4.5% of the sample.

Per the publication, the time point label means: longitudinal time-point 2. For the unsorted PBMC libraries, 2 million PBMCs were stored in RNAlater at -80 degrees C until RNA extraction and were used to generate the libraries. PBMCs were separated from peripheral blood using Ficoll-Hypaque density gradient centrifugation and then cryopreserved in liquid nitrogen. Paper-wide results and their limitations: TCR clonal expansion was greatest in HAM/TSP patients and smallest in MS patients, who ranked below even healthy controls. No identical CDR3 amino acid sequences were found to be shared among expanded clones across subjects, suggesting that TCR-beta repertoires were private in all groups.

This TCR came from a male donor with HTLV-1-associated myelopathy (HAM/TSP). The chain couples TRBV7-9 to TRBJ2-7; the D gene assignment is ambiguous. The sequenced sample consisted of PBMCs. The CDR3 protein is CASSNIYEQYF. In nucleotides, the sequence is TGTGCCAGCAGCAACATTTACGAGCAGTACTTC.